What follows describes a single T cell receptor beta chain. Its antigen is currently unknown. Germline CDR1 is SNHLY and CDR2 is FYNNEI. The CDR3 sequence is 15 residues long. Trimming shortened V by 5 bases and J by 4 bases, and 17 bases separated the two germline ends. The sample is drawn from a study of PD-1 blockade in mismatch repair-deficient tumors. Mismatch repair deficiency was confirmed in all patients, by PCR or immunohistochemistry. A few pembrolizumab responders had their TCRs sequenced. The data were produced by immunoSEQ multiplex PCR, yet TCRdb's version contains in-frame clones alone and is incomplete. The sample holds 95,000 to 150,000 clones, 86% seen once. Study results and caveats: Tumor-resident clones, often undetectable pretreatment in blood, expanded then contracted after pembrolizumab.

V and J are TRBV2 and TRBJ2-5; perhaps TRBD1 as D (6 bases). The sequencing used peripheral blood, collected 44 weeks after starting pembrolizumab. This TCR was sampled from an adult with mismatch repair-deficient cancer. CDR3 sequence: CASSSPQGQGETQYF. For the CDR3, the DNA is TGTGCCAGCAGTTCCCCCCAGGGGCAGGGAGAGACCCAGTACTTC.